The 25 T cell receptor beta chains below all came from one sample that was sequenced in a study of shared clonotypes between healthy human individuals. This table comes from immunoSEQ multiplex PCR, and its TCRdb copy is limited to in-frame clones, with some not included. Here the sample spans about 510,000 clones, almost 97% being singletons. Material for sequencing was naive CD4+ T cells sorted from blood. Sample subset: CD45RA+ positively selected. The receptors were gathered from a woman younger than 45 in good health.

This chain links TRBV5-1 with TRBJ2-7; D perhaps matches TRBD1 (6 bases). Germline loops: CDR1 SGHRS, CDR2 YFSETQ. CDR3 size: 14 residues. V lost 6 bases to trimming and J lost 3 bases, with 16 bases between them. The CDR3 here is CASTPLSQGYEQYF. The CDR3 DNA reads as TGCGCCAGCACCCCACTTTCACAGGGCTACGAGCAGTACTTC.

The chain has TRBV5-1 and TRBJ2-1; 7 positions match TRBD2. Germline V CDR1 and CDR2: SGHRS, YFSETQ. This CDR3 contains 16 residues. After removal of 4 bases from V and 9 bases from J, the junction contained 16 bases not matched to a gene. The CDR3 here is CASSPVVTAGETEQFF. CDR3 nucleotides: TGCGCCAGCAGCCCTGTGGTAACGGCGGGAGAAACTGAGCAGTTCTTC.

The chain is built from TRBV6-5 and TRBJ1-1, with 9 bases matching TRBD1. Germline V gene sequence: CDR1 MNHEY, CDR2 SVGAGI. The junction had 2 bases not matched to a gene; V was cut back by 2 bases and J by 1 base. The CDR3 is made up of 15 amino acids. CDR3 sequence reads: CASSYGTGRNTEAFF. The CDR3 nucleotides are TGTGCCAGCAGTTACGGGACAGGGAGGAACACTGAAGCTTTCTTT.

The rearrangement uses TRBV4-3 and TRBJ2-7, with 9 bases that match TRBD1. Losses at the gene ends were 4 bases for V and 0 bases for J; bases not matched to a gene: 13. Germline V gene sequence: CDR1 LGHNA, CDR2 YSLEER. This CDR3 spans 18 amino acids. The CDR3 reads CASSPPYDDRGSSYEQYF. The CDR3 region has the DNA TGCGCCAGCAGCCCCCCTTACGATGACAGGGGGAGCTCCTACGAGCAGTACTTC.

CDR3 bases: TGTGCCACCAGCAGCGACGCGGGACAGGGGGTTGGAAACACCATATATTTT. It codes for CATSSDAGQGVGNTIYF. The rearrangement links TRBV15 to TRBJ1-3; 11 positions match TRBD1. This CDR3 has 17 residues. J was trimmed by 3 bases and V by 3 bases; bases with no gene match: 7. The germline gives CDR1 LNHNV, CDR2 YYDKDF (reference sequence).

In nucleotides, the CDR3 is TGCGCCAGCACCCCGGGACAGGGTTTGAACGAGCAGTACTTC. Translated: CASTPGQGLNEQYF. The chain has TRBV5-1 and TRBJ2-7, with 9 bases that match TRBD1. The ends lost 6 bases at V and 5 bases at J; junction bases unmatched: 9. This CDR3 comprises 14 residues. Germline V gene sequence: CDR1 SGHRS, CDR2 YFSETQ.

The chain couples TRBV27 to TRBJ1-2, with a possible D match to TRBD1 (5 bases). With 3 bases removed from V and 6 bases from J, the gap between germline ends came to 17 bases. CDR3 size: 15 residues. The germline V gene has CDR1 MNHEY and CDR2 SMNVEV (reference sequence). The CDR3 region is CASSFFYRNDDGYTF. In nucleotides, the CDR3 is TGTGCCAGCAGTTTCTTTTACAGGAACGATGATGGCTACACCTTC.

This sequence joins TRBV5-5 and TRBJ2-2; TRBD1 might be the D (5 bases). CDR3 length: 16 amino acids. Deletions cut 6 bases from V and 4 bases from J, with 19 bases between. Germline CDR1 and CDR2: SGHKS and YYEKEE (reference sequence). DNA of the CDR3: TGTGCCAGCAAACCCACGCCGCAGGGAATCACCGGGGAGCTGTTTTTT. It translates to CASKPTPQGITGELFF.

V is TRBV11-2 and J is TRBJ1-1; 8 bases line up with TRBD1. CDR1 and CDR2 (germline): SGHAT, FQNNGV. V shed 2 bases, J shed 2 bases, and the junction held 4 bases outside the gene matches. The CDR3 length is 15 residues. The CDR3 spells CASSLRAGGNTEAFF. The DNA of the CDR3 is TGTGCCAGCAGCTTACGTGCAGGGGGCAACACTGAAGCTTTCTTT.

There are a few counts of this clone. The chain is built from TRBV30 and TRBJ1-5; D remains unclear. Trimming took 2 bases from V and 4 from J, leaving 6 bases between them. The CDR3 spans 12 residues. The germline V gene has CDR1 GTSNPN and CDR2 SVGIG (reference sequence). This CDR3 reads CAWSIPNQPQHF. The CDR3 nucleotides are TGTGCCTGGAGTATTCCGAATCAGCCCCAGCATTTT. The entire variable domain, with the rest obtained from reference TRBV30 and TRBJ1-5, is as follows: SQTIHQWPATLVQPVGSPLSLECTVEGTSNPNLYWYRQAAGRGLQLLFYSVGIGQISSEVPQNLSASRPQDRQFILSSKKLLLSDSGFYLCAWSIPNQPQHFGDGTRLSIL.

The chain employs TRBV6-5 and TRBJ1-1; TRBD1 aligns across 7 bases. From germline, CDR1 is MNHEY and CDR2 SVGAGI. V lost 0 bases to trimming and J lost 4 bases; unmatched junction nucleotides: 2. This CDR3 spans 14 amino acids. The CDR3 here is CASSYSTGSTEAFF. In nucleotides, the CDR3 is TGTGCCAGCAGTTACTCGACAGGGAGCACTGAAGCTTTCTTT.

J is TRBJ2-7 and V is TRBV5-1; 11 bases line up with TRBD2. This CDR3 has 17 residues. Germline trimming cut 0 bases from V and 0 bases from J; bases unmatched to any gene: 5. Germline CDR1 reads SGHRS; CDR2 reads YFSETQ. The CDR3 spells CASSLGRTSGYSYEQYF. The CDR3 DNA follows: TGCGCCAGCAGCTTGGGGAGGACTAGCGGGTACTCCTACGAGCAGTACTTC.

The gene calls are TRBV27 and TRBJ2-7; D is ambiguous. The CDR3 spans 14 residues. Germline V gives CDR1 MNHEY, CDR2 SMNVEV (reference sequence). The V gene lost 6 bases and the J gene lost 2 bases, with 14 bases spanning the gap. The DNA of the CDR3 is TGTGCCAGCAGCCCTAGACGCCAGACCTACGAGCAGTACTTC. Its translation is CASSPRRQTYEQYF.

The chain uses TRBV7-8 and TRBJ2-1; TRBD2 agrees at 7 bases. V lost 1 base to trimming and J lost 4 bases; unmatched junction nucleotides: 1. Germline CDR1 SGHVS, CDR2 FQNEAQ. This CDR3 has 14 residues. CDR3 DNA sequence: TGTGCCAGCAGCTTAGAACTAGCGTACAATGAGCAGTTCTTC. Its protein is CASSLELAYNEQFF.

The CDR3: CASSSPGDATYEQYF. CDR3 nucleotide sequence: TGTGCCAGCAGCTCCCCGGGGGATGCTACCTACGAGCAGTACTTC. The chain carries TRBV5-4 and TRBJ2-5, with D possibly being TRBD2 (6 bases). TRBJ2-7 matches the DNA end more closely, so the J call is doubtful. The CDR3 is 15 residues long. Looked up from germline, CDR1 is SGHNT and CDR2 is YYREEE (reference sequence).

V usage is TRBV7-9 and J usage is TRBJ1-6, with D perhaps TRBD1 (6 bases). V lost 5 bases and J lost 7, with 12 bases in between. There are 14 residues in the CDR3. The germline gives CDR1 SEHNR, CDR2 FQNEAQ (reference sequence). The CDR3 sequence is CASSRGTPNSPLHF. The CDR3 nucleotides read TGTGCCAGCAGCCGCGGGACACCGAATTCACCCCTCCACTTT.

The chain is built from TRBV5-4 and TRBJ2-7; 11 nucleotides align to TRBD2. The V gene's germline CDR1 is SGHNT and CDR2 YYREEE (reference sequence). After removal of 2 bases from V and 2 bases from J, the junction contained 6 bases not matched to a gene. The CDR3 spans 16 residues. CDR3 sequence reads: CASSFVLAGAPYEQYF. The CDR3 DNA follows: TGTGCCAGCAGCTTCGTACTAGCGGGAGCCCCCTACGAGCAGTACTTC. Using reference TRBV5-4 and TRBJ2-7 for the parts outside the CDR3, the full variable domain is ETGVTQSPTHLIKTRGQQVTLRCSSQSGHNTVSWYQQALGQGPQFIFQYYREEENGRGNFPPRFSGLQFPNYSSELNVNALELDDSALYLCASSFVLAGAPYEQYFGPGTRLTVT.

The genes are TRBV5-6 and TRBJ2-7; 13 bases map to TRBD2. The CDR3 extends over 15 amino acids. From germline, CDR1 is SGHDT and CDR2 YYEEEE. The ends lost 4 bases at V and 5 bases at J; junction bases unmatched: 6. CDR3 bases: TGTGCCAGCAGCGTGAGGACTAGCGGGAGTCACGAGCAGTACTTC. Protein product: CASSVRTSGSHEQYF. Full variable domain (rest looked up from reference TRBV5-6 and TRBJ2-7): DAGVTQSPTHLIKTRGQQVTLRCSPKSGHDTVSWYQQALGQGPQFIFQYYEEEERQRGNFPDRFSGHQFPNYSSELNVNALLLGDSALYLCASSVRTSGSHEQYFGPGTRLTVT.

The CDR3 coding sequence is TGTGCCAGCAGTGCACAGGGACAAGGGATAGGGGAGCTGTTTTTT. Translation: CASSAQGQGIGELFF. The chain combines TRBV2 with TRBJ2-2, with a weak D call TRBD1 (6 bases). The V end was cut by 4 bases, the J end by 8 bases, with 17 bases between. The CDR3 consists of 15 residues. Germline V gene data show CDR1 as SNHLY and CDR2 as FYNNEI.

This sequence joins TRBV28 and TRBJ2-7; TRBD1 is a possible D gene (5 bases). V was cut by 6 bases and J by 5 bases, with 17 bases left in between. Germline V gives CDR1 MDHEN, CDR2 SYDVKM. This CDR3 has 14 amino acids. The CDR3 DNA is TGTGCCAGCAGGGGGCAACGGGTCAGCCACGAGCAGTACTTC. Translation gives CASRGQRVSHEQYF.

The V gene is TRBV18, the J gene TRBJ1-2; D unresolved. Germline assignment: CDR1 KGHSH and CDR2 LQKENI. The germline V and J ends were trimmed by 6 bases and 6 bases, with 20 bases remaining between them. The CDR3 is 15 residues long. CDR3 in DNA: TGTGCCAGCTCGGAATTTGGGAGCGTGGATGATGGCTACACCTTC. The encoded protein is CASSEFGSVDDGYTF.

The genes are TRBV5-1 and TRBJ2-1; no clear D. The CDR3 runs to 14 residues. Germline lookup yields CDR1 SGHRS and CDR2 YFSETQ. V was pared by 4 bases and J by 5 bases, with 13 bases between. CDR3 DNA: TGCGCCAGCAGCCGGATTGGCGGCGACAATGAGCAGTTCTTC. Translating it yields CASSRIGGDNEQFF.

This chain links TRBV6-6 with TRBJ2-5, with a possible D match to TRBD1 (5 bases). There are 14 residues in the CDR3. The germline gives CDR1 MNHNY, CDR2 SVGAGI (reference sequence). The ends were cut back, 10 bases at V and 3 bases at J, with 18 bases in the middle. This chain's CDR3 is CAISPEGAEETQYF. As DNA, the CDR3 is TGTGCCATTTCACCCGAAGGGGCAGAAGAGACCCAGTACTTC.

The gene calls are TRBV11-2 and TRBJ2-7, with D perhaps assigned TRBD1 or TRBD2 (5 bases each). V was shortened by 2 bases and J by 2 bases, with 13 bases between the two germline ends. Per germline, CDR1 SGHAT and CDR2 FQNNGV. The CDR3 sequence is 15 residues long. CDR3 in DNA: TGTGCCAGCAGCTTAAGTGGGACCGCAGCCTACGAGCAGTACTTC. Protein sequence: CASSLSGTAAYEQYF.

The chain employs TRBV14 and TRBJ2-7; D is ambiguous. The V and J ends lost 2 bases and 2 bases respectively, with 7 bases between them. The CDR3 sequence is 13 residues long. In germline, CDR1 is SGHDN, CDR2 FVKESK. The CDR3 loop reads CASSQTRAYEQYF. The DNA of the CDR3 is TGTGCCAGCAGCCAAACGCGTGCCTACGAGCAGTACTTC.